One and the same sample provided the 18 T cell receptor beta chains below, sequenced in a study of identical twins. TCRdb itself ran the 5' RACE reads through MiXCR, one entry per CDR3 protein. The table records more than 600,000 distinct CDR3 sequences, around a sixth of them present only once. This same sample was also part of a study on T cells expressing NK-cell markers.

Sequenced material: PBMCs. The receptors were gathered from a woman under 30 in good health.

The chain recombines TRBV20-1 with TRBJ1-2; D not certain. V was cut by 5 bases and J by 5 bases, with 6 bases left in between. There are 10 residues in the CDR3. Germline CDR1 reads DFQATT; CDR2 reads SNEGSKA (reference sequence). The CDR3 loop reads CSAPEYGYTF. DNA of the CDR3: TGCAGTGCTCCCGAATATGGCTACACCTTC.

CDR3 sequence reads: CASSLNGFPSGYTF. CDR3 sequence (DNA): TGTGCCAGCAGTTTAAATGGGTTCCCAAGTGGCTACACCTTC. The chain carries TRBV12-3 or TRBV12-4 and TRBJ1-2; no definite D call. The CDR3 sequence is 14 residues long. Trimming removed 2 bases at V and 7 bases at J, with 14 bases between.

This clonotype appeared a few times. The genes are TRBV18 and TRBJ2-3; D gene ambiguous. Trimming removed 2 bases from V and 2 bases from J, with 11 bases in between. This CDR3 region has 15 residues. CDR1 is KGHSH, CDR2 LQKENI, per germline. The CDR3 is CASSPFNSATDTQYF. CDR3 sequence (DNA): TGTGCCAGCTCACCATTCAACAGCGCCACAGATACGCAGTATTTT. The full variable domain, with the rest looked up from reference TRBV18 and TRBJ2-3, is NAGVMQNPRHLVRRRGQEARLRCSPMKGHSHVYWYRQLPEEGLKFMVYLQKENIIDESGMPKERFSAEFPKEGPSILRIQQVVRGDSAAYFCASSPFNSATDTQYFGPGTRLTVL.

CDR3 region: CASSLGQVGAFF. The CDR3 DNA reads as TGTGCCAGCAGCTTAGGACAGGTGGGAGCTTTCTTT. V and J are TRBV9 and TRBJ1-1, with 7 bases that match TRBD1. The V and J ends lost 4 bases and 10 bases, in that order; junction bases with no gene match: 7. This CDR3 has 12 amino acids. CDR1 is SGDLS and CDR2 is YYNGEE in the germline V gene.

This chain uses TRBV10-3 with TRBJ1-2; 7 bases map to TRBD1. V lost 0 bases to trimming and J lost 7 bases; unmatched junction nucleotides: 5. Germline loops: CDR1 ENHRY, CDR2 SYGVKD. This CDR3 region has 14 residues. The CDR3 is CAISESGQARGYTF. The CDR3 DNA reads TGTGCCATCAGTGAGTCAGGACAGGCCCGTGGCTACACCTTC.

The chain recombines TRBV20-1 with TRBJ2-7; D unresolved. Deletions cut 0 bases from V and 7 bases from J, with 19 bases between. CDR1 DFQATT and CDR2 SNEGSKA come from the germline V gene (reference sequence). This CDR3 region has 15 residues. CDR3 DNA sequence: TGCAGTGCTAGAGATGGCCGCGATTCAGAGGAAGAGCAGTACTTC. It is translated as CSARDGRDSEEEQYF.

This chain joins TRBV20-1 and TRBJ1-6, with D possibly TRBD1 on 6 matching bases. CDR1 and CDR2 (germline): DFQATT, SNEGSKA (reference sequence). The CDR3 consists of 16 residues. Trimming removed 1 base at V and 10 bases at J, with 20 bases between. CDR3 DNA: TGCAGTGCTAGAGCCCCGGGCGGGGGCTCGGGGTCACCCCTCCACTTT. It codes for CSARAPGGGSGSPLHF.

This clonotype came up a few times. In DNA form, the CDR3 reads TGTGCCAGCAGCTCCAGACAGGGGTTTGTGGCCCGAAACAATGAGCAGTTCTTC. Encoded protein: CASSSRQGFVARNNEQFF. This chain uses TRBV11-1 with TRBJ2-1; TRBD1 matches at 8 bases. The CDR3 extends over 18 amino acids. CDR1 and CDR2 from the germline V gene are SGHAT and FQDESV (reference sequence). The V segment lost 4 bases and the J segment 5 bases; nucleotides outside the gene matches: 16.

A few counts support this clonotype. This chain links TRBV9 with TRBJ2-1; tentative D call: TRBD1 (6 bases). Looked up from germline, CDR1 is SGDLS and CDR2 is YYNGEE. CDR3 length: 14 amino acids. Trimming took 2 bases from V and 5 from J, leaving 11 bases between them. The CDR3 nucleotides are TGTGCCAGCAGCGTCTCCGGGACAAACAATGAGCAGTTCTTC. Amino acid sequence: CASSVSGTNNEQFF.

The chain combines TRBV6-1 with TRBJ1-1; D gene uncertain. The V end was cut by 8 bases, the J end by 0 bases, with 10 bases between. The CDR3 spans 13 residues. Germline V CDR1 and CDR2: MNHNS, SASEGT. This chain's CDR3 is CASRRAMNTEAFF. CDR3 DNA: TGTGCCAGCCGGAGAGCCATGAACACTGAAGCTTTCTTT.

V is TRBV27 and J is TRBJ2-7; perhaps D is TRBD1 or TRBD2 (5 bases each). The germline CDR1 and CDR2 sequences are MNHEY and SMNVEV (reference sequence). This CDR3 has 14 residues. The V gene lost 7 bases and the J gene lost 2 bases, with 15 bases spanning the gap. The DNA of the CDR3 is TGTGCCAGCAAGGGGAGCCCCACGACCTACGAGCAGTACTTC. Translated, it gives CASKGSPTTYEQYF.

This chain uses TRBV18 with TRBJ1-2; D might be TRBD1 (5 bases). V was clipped by 5 bases and J by 6 bases, with 13 bases between them. Germline V gene data show CDR1 as KGHSH and CDR2 as LQKENI. The CDR3 extends over 13 amino acids. DNA of the CDR3: TGTGCCAGCTCATCAGGGTTCGCCAATGGCTACACCTTC. Translating gives CASSSGFANGYTF.

This sequence joins TRBV5-1 and TRBJ1-2; D is unclear. Germline V gene lookup returns CDR1 SGHRS and CDR2 YFSETQ. The CDR3 loop spans 12 amino acids. Trimming shortened V by 10 bases and J by 8 bases, and 18 bases separated the two germline ends. The CDR3 loop reads CAALDPSGGYTF. The CDR3 DNA sequence: TGCGCCGCGTTGGACCCCTCGGGCGGCTACACCTTC.

This rearrangement joins TRBV12-3 or TRBV12-4 to TRBJ2-3, with 9 positions matching TRBD2. The CDR3 consists of 18 residues. V lost 5 bases, J lost 2 bases, and 14 bases stayed unmatched. The CDR3: CASSTTRETSGHTDTQYF. The DNA of the CDR3 is TGTGCCAGCAGTACTACCCGAGAGACTAGCGGCCACACAGATACGCAGTATTTT.

The chain combines TRBV5-1 with TRBJ1-1; 9 bases line up with TRBD1. Germline V gives CDR1 SGHRS, CDR2 YFSETQ. The CDR3 loop spans 15 amino acids. Losses at the gene ends were 1 base for V and 5 bases for J; bases not matched to a gene: 6. The CDR3 protein is CASSLMGQGSTEAFF. As DNA, the CDR3 is TGCGCCAGCAGCTTGATGGGACAGGGTTCTACTGAAGCTTTCTTT.

This clonotype has only a few counts. This sequence joins TRBV5-1 and TRBJ1-2; no clear D gene. V was shortened by 0 bases and J by 8 bases, with 17 bases between the two germline ends. The CDR3 loop spans 15 amino acids. CDR1 is SGHRS and CDR2 is YFSETQ in the germline V gene. Written as DNA, the CDR3 is TGCGCCAGCAGCTTGGGCGAGCATGACACGGGGGGCTACACCTTC. Amino acids: CASSLGEHDTGGYTF.

This clonotype was counted only a few times. J is TRBJ2-3 and V is TRBV12-3 or TRBV12-4, with 8 bases identical to TRBD2. With V trimmed by 8 bases and J by 2 bases, 21 bases remained unmatched. The CDR3 consists of 19 residues. As DNA, the CDR3 is TGTGCCAGCTCATCCAGGCCAGCGGGAGCTTTATTTGACACAGATACGCAGTATTTT. Protein: CASSSRPAGALFDTDTQYF.

This clonotype was seen only a few times. V gene TRBV6-5 combines with J gene TRBJ1-1, with 7 nucleotides matching TRBD1. The V and J ends lost 11 bases and 3 bases, in that order; junction bases with no gene match: 6. This CDR3 has 12 residues. Germline loops: CDR1 MNHEY, CDR2 SVGAGI. CDR3: CAAQTGYTEAFF. For the CDR3, the DNA is TGTGCCGCCCAGACAGGGTACACTGAAGCTTTCTTT.